This T cell receptor beta chain emerged from a study of T cells in Graves' hyperthyroidism and ophthalmopathy. RNA transcripts were the template for amplifying TCR beta CDR3 regions. First-round RT-PCR targeting the TCR CDR3 was performed with the HTBI primer set. From the multiplex PCR reads, TCRdb called clonotypes with MiXCR, one entry per CDR3 protein. The sample has hundreds of thousands of distinct CDR3 sequences, roughly 17% seen once. Source material: blood. This TCR was sampled from a young woman with Graves' ophthalmopathy.

The CDR3 DNA follows: TGCAGTGTAAAAGGTAGGGGCAATCAGCCCCAGCATTTT. As protein: CSVKGRGNQPQHF. The rearrangement links TRBV20-1 to TRBJ1-5; D ambiguous. Germline assignment: CDR1 DFQATT and CDR2 SNEGSKA (reference sequence). The V end lost 7 bases, the J end lost 2 bases, and 12 bases lay between the germline ends. This CDR3 has 13 residues.